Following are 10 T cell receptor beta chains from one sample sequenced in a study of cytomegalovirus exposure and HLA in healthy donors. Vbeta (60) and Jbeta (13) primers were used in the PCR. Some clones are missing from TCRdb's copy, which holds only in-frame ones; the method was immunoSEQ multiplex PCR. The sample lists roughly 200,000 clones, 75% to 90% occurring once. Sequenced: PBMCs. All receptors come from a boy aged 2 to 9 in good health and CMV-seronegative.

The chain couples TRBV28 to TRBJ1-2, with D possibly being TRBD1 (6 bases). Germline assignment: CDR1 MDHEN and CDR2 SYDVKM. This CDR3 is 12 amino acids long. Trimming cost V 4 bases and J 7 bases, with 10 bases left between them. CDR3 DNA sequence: TGTGCCAGCAGTTCCCCAGGGGTTGGCTACACCTTC. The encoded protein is CASSSPGVGYTF.

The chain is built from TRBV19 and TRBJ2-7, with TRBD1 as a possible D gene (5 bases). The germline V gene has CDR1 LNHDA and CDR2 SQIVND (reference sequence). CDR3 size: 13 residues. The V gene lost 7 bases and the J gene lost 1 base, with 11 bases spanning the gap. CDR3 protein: CASIPTGSYEQYF. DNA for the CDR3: TGTGCCAGTATTCCCACAGGTTCCTACGAGCAGTACTTC. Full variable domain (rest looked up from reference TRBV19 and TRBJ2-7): DGGITQSPKYLFRKEGQNVTLSCEQNLNHDAMYWYRQDPGQGLRLIYYSQIVNDFQKGDIAEGYSVSREKKESFPLTVTSAQKNPTAFYLCASIPTGSYEQYFGPGTRLTVT.

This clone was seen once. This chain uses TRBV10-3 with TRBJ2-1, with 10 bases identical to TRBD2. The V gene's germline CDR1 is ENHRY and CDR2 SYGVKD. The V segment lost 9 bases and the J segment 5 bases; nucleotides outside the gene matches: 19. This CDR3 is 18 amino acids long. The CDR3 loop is CAIAPATSGWVANNEQFF. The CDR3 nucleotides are TGTGCCATTGCCCCGGCGACTAGCGGGTGGGTGGCCAACAATGAGCAGTTCTTC.

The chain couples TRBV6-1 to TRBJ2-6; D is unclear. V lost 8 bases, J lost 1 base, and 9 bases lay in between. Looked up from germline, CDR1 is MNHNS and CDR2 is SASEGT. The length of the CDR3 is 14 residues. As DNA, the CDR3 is TGTGCCAGCGATAATACTTCTGGGGCCAACGTCCTGACTTTC. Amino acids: CASDNTSGANVLTF.

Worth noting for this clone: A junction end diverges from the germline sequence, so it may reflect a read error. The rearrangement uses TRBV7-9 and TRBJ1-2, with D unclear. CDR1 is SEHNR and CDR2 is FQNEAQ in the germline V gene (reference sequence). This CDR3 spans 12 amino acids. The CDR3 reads CSSSLRGPRHTF. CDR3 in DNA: TGTTCCAGCAGCTTACGGGGTCCGCGGCACACCTTC.

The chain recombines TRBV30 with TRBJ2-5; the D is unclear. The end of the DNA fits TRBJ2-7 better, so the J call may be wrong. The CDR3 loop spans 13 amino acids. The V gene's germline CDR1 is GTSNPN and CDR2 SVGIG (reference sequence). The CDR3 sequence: CAWNLIKESEQYF. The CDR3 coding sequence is TGTGCCTGGAACCTAATCAAGGAGAGCGAGCAGTACTTC.

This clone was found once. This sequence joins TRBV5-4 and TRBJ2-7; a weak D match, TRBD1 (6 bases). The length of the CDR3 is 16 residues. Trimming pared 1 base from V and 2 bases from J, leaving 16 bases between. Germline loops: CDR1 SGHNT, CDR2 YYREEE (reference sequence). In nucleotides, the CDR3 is TGTGCCAGCAGCTTGAGTTCGGGACACCATGCCTACGAGCAGTACTTC. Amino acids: CASSLSSGHHAYEQYF. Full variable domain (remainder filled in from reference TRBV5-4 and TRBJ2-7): ETGVTQSPTHLIKTRGQQVTLRCSSQSGHNTVSWYQQALGQGPQFIFQYYREEENGRGNFPPRFSGLQFPNYSSELNVNALELDDSALYLCASSLSSGHHAYEQYFGPGTRLTVT.

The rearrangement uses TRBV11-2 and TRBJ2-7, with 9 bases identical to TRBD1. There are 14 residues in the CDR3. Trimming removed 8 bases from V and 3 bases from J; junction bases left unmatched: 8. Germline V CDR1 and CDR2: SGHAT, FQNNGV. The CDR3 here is CASQRRTGVYEQYF. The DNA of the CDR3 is TGTGCCAGCCAAAGGAGGACAGGGGTCTACGAGCAGTACTTC.

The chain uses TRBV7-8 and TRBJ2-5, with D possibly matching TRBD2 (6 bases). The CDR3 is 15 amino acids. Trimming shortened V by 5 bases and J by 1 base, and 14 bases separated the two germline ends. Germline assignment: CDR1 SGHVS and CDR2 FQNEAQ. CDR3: CASSHGSGGQETQYF. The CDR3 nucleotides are TGTGCCAGCAGCCACGGGAGCGGCGGCCAAGAGACCCAGTACTTC.

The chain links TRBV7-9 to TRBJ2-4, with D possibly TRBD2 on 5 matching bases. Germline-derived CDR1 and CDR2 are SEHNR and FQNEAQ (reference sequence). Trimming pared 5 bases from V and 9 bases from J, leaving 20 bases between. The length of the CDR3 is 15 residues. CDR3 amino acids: CASSPMGEEIPIQYF. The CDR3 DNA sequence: TGTGCCAGCAGCCCCATGGGAGAGGAAATACCCATTCAGTACTTC.